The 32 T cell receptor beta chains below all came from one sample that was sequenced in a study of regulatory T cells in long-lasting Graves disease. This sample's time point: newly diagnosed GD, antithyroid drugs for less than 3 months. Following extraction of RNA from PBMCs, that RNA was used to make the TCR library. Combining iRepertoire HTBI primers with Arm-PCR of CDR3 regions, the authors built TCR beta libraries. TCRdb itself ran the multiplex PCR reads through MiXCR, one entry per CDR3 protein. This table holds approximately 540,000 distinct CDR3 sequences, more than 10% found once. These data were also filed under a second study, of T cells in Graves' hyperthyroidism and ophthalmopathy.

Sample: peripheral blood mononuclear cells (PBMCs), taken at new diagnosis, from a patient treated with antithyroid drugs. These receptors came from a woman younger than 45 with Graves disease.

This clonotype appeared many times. CDR3 coding DNA: TGTGCCAGCAGTAGGACTAGCGGGACGAACACAGATACGCAGTATTTT. The encoded protein is CASSRTSGTNTDTQYF. The genes are TRBV6-2 or TRBV6-3 and TRBJ2-3; the match to TRBD2 covers 12 bases. CDR3 length: 16 amino acids. Trimming at V came to 5 bases and at J to 2 bases, leaving 5 bases not matched to a gene. Per germline, CDR1 MNHEY and CDR2 SVGEGT.

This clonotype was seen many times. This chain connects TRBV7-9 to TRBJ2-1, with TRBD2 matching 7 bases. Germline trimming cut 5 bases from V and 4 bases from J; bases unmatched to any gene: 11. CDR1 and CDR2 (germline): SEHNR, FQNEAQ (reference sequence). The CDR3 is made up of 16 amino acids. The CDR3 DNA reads TGTGCCAGCAGCCCCGGGGTGAGCGGGGATTACAATGAGCAGTTCTTC. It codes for CASSPGVSGDYNEQFF. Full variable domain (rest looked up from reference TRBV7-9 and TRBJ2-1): DTGVSQNPRHKITKRGQNVTFRCDPISEHNRLYWYRQTLGQGPEFLTYFQNEAQLEKSRLLSDRFSAERPKGSFSTLEIQRTEQGDSAMYLCASSPGVSGDYNEQFFGPGTRLTVL.

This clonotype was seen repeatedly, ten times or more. The CDR3 sequence: CASSDGRAFPSYEQYF. The CDR3 region has the DNA TGTGCCAGCAGTGACGGGAGGGCATTCCCCTCCTACGAGCAGTACTTC. The chain couples TRBV6-1 to TRBJ2-7; 8 bases line up with TRBD2. The CDR3 is 16 residues long. V trimming: 3 bases; J trimming: 0 bases; junction bases outside the gene matches: 7. Germline CDR1 and CDR2: MNHNS and SASEGT.

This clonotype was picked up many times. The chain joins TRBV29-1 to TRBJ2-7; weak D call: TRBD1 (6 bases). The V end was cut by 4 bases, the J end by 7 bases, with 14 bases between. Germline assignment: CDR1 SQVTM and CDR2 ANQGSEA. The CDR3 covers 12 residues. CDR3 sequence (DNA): TGCAGCGTTGGAGAACAGGGTAATGAGCAGTACTTC. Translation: CSVGEQGNEQYF.

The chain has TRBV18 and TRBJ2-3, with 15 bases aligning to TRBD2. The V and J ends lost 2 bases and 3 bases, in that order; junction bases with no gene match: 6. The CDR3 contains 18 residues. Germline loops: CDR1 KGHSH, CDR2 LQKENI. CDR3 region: CASSPGIGTSGRTDTQYF. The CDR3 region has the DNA TGTGCCAGCTCACCAGGGATCGGGACTAGCGGGAGGACAGATACGCAGTATTTT.

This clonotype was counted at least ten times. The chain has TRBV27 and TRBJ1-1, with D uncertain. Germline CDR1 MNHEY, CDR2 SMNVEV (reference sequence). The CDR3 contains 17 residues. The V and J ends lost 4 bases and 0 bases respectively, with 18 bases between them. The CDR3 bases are TGTGCCAGCAGTTCCCTCGTGGGTGACGTCCTGAACACTGAAGCTTTCTTT. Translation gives CASSSLVGDVLNTEAFF.

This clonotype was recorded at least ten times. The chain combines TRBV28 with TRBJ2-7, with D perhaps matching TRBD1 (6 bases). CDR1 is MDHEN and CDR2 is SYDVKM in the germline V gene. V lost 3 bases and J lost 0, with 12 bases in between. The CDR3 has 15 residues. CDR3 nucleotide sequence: TGTGCCAGCAGTTTTGGAGACAGGTCCTCCTACGAGCAGTACTTC. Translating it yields CASSFGDRSSYEQYF.

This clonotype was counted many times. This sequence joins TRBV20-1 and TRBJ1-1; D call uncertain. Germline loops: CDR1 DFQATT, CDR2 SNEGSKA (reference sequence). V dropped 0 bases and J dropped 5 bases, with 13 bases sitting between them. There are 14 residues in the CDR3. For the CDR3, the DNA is TGCAGTGCTAGAGAGGGAAAGATGGTAACTGAAGCTTTCTTT. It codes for CSAREGKMVTEAFF.

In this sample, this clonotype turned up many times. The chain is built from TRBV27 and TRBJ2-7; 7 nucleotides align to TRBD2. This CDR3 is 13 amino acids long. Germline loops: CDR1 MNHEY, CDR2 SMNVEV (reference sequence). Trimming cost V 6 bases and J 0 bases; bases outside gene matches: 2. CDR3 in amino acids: CASSGTTSYEQYF. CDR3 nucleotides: TGTGCCAGCAGCGGGACTACCTCCTACGAGCAGTACTTC.

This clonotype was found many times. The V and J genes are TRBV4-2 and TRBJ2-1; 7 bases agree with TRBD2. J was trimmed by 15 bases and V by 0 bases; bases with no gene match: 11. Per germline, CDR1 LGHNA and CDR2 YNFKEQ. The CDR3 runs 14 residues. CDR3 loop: CASSQEGKEGRAFF. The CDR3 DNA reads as TGTGCCAGCAGCCAAGAGGGGAAAGAGGGGAGGGCGTTCTTC.

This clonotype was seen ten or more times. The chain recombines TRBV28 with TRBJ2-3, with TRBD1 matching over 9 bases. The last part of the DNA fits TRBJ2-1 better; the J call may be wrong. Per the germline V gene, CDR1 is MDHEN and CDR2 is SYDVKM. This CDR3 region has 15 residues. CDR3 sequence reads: CASSVPGQGWDEQFF. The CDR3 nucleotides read TGTGCCAGCAGTGTACCGGGACAGGGATGGGATGAGCAGTTCTTC.

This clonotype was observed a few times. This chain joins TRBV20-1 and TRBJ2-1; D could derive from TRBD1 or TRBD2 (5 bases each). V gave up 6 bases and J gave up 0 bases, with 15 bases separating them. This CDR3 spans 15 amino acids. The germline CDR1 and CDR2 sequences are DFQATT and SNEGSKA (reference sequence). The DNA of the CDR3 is TGCAGTGCCACAAGGGGAGCGGCCTCCTACAATGAGCAGTTCTTC. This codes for CSATRGAASYNEQFF.

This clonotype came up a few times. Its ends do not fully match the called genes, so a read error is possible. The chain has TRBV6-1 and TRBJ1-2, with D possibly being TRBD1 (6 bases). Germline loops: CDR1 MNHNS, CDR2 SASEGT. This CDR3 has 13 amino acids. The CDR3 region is CTSSATQGSGYTF. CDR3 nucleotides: TGTACCAGCAGTGCCACTCAGGGGTCTGGCTACACCTTC.

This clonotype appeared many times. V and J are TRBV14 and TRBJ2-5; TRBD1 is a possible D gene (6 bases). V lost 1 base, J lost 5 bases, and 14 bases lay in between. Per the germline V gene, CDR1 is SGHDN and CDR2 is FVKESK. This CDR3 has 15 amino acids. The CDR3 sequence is CASSQGRIQGETQYF. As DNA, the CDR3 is TGTGCCAGCAGCCAAGGCCGGATACAGGGCGAGACCCAGTACTTC.

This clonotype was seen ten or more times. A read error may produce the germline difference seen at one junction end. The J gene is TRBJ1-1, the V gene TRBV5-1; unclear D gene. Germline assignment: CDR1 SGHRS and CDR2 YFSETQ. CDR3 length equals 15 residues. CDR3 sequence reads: CASSLVSTPMTGAFF. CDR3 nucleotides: TGCGCCAGCAGCTTGGTCTCGACACCCATGACTGGAGCTTTCTTT.

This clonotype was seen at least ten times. In DNA, the CDR3 is TGCAGCGGACAGGGAACAGATACGCAGTATTTT. Its protein product is CSGQGTDTQYF. The chain employs TRBV29-1 and TRBJ2-3; TRBD1 aligns across 7 bases. This CDR3 has 11 amino acids. Germline CDR1 reads SQVTM; CDR2 reads ANQGSEA. The V gene end was trimmed by 7 bases and the J gene end by 3 bases; junction bases not matched to a gene: 1.

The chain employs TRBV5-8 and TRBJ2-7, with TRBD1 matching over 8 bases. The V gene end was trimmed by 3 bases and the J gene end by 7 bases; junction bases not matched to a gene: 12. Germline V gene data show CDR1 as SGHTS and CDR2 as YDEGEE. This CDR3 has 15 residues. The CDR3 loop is CASSSIQGVSMEQYF. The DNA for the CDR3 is TGTGCCAGCAGCTCGATACAGGGGGTCTCGATGGAGCAGTACTTC.

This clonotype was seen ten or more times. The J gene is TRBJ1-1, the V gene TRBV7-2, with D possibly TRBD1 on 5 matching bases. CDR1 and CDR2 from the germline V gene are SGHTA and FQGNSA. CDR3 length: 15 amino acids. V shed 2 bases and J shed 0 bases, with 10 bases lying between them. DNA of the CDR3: TGTGCCAGCAGCTTATATGGGGGGATGAACACTGAAGCTTTCTTT. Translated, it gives CASSLYGGMNTEAFF. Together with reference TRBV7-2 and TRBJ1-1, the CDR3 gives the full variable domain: GAGVSQSPSNKVTEKGKDVELRCDPISGHTALYWYRQSLGQGLEFLIYFQGNSAPDKSGLPSDRFSAERTGGSVSTLTIQRTQQEDSAVYLCASSLYGGMNTEAFFGQGTRLTVV.

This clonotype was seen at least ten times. CDR3 in DNA: TGCAGTGCTAGCGGACGGAAGAACACTGAAGCTTTCTTT. Encoded protein: CSASGRKNTEAFF. V is TRBV20-1 and J is TRBJ1-1; D ambiguous. Germline V gives CDR1 DFQATT, CDR2 SNEGSKA (reference sequence). This CDR3 is 13 amino acids long. V dropped 3 bases and J dropped 1 base, with 9 bases sitting between them.

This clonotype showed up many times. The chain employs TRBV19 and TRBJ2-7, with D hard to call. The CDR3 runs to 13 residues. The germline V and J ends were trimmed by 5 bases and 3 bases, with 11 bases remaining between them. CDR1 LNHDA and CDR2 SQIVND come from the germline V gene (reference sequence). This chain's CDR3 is CASSPPHVYEQYF. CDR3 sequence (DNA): TGTGCCAGTAGTCCCCCCCATGTCTACGAGCAGTACTTC.

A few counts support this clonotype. The CDR3 loop reads CASSMLRGRGQLGGEGTEAFF. The CDR3 region has the DNA TGTGCCAGTAGTATGCTGAGAGGTCGGGGACAGTTAGGAGGCGAGGGGACTGAAGCTTTCTTT. This sequence joins TRBV19 and TRBJ1-1; TRBD1 matches 7 bases. Germline lookup yields CDR1 LNHDA and CDR2 SQIVND (reference sequence). V lost 3 bases to trimming and J lost 5 bases; unmatched junction nucleotides: 27. This CDR3 region has 21 residues.

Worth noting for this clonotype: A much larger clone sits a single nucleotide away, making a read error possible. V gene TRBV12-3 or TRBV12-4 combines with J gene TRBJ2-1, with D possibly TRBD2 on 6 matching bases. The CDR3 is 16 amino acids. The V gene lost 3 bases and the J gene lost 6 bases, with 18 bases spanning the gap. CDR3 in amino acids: CASSFAAGTPSNEQFF. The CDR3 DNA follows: TGTGCCAGCAGTTTCGCTGCAGGGACTCCATCCAATGAGCAGTTCTTC.

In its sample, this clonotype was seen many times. Here the CDR3 DNA reads TGTGCCAGCAGCCGCAGGTGGGGGAAGCTGGAGTACGAGCAGTACTTC. Translation gives CASSRRWGKLEYEQYF. The V and J genes are TRBV3-1 and TRBJ2-7; D is perhaps TRBD1 or TRBD2 (5 bases each). CDR3 length equals 16 residues. Trimming removed 4 bases at V and 4 bases at J, with 20 bases between. Germline values: CDR1 LGHDT, CDR2 YNNKEL (reference sequence).

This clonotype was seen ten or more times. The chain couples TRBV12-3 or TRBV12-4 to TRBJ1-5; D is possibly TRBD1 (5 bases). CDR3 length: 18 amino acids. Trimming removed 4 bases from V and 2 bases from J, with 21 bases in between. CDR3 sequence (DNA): TGTGCCAGCAGTTCGCACCCTATCGGGACTCGAGGCAATCAGCCCCAGCATTTT. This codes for CASSSHPIGTRGNQPQHF.

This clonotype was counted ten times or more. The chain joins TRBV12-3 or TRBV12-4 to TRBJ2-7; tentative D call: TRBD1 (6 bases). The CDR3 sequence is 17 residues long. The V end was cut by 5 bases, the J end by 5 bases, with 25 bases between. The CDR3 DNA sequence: TGTGCCAGCAGTCCCCAACTCCCCCCAGGGGATTCGGACGAGCAGTACTTC. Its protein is CASSPQLPPGDSDEQYF.

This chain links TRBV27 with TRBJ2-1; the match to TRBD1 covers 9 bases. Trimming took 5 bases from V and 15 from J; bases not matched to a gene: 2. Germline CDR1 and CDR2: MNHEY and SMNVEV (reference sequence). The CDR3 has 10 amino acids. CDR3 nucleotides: TGTGCCAGCAGTGGACAGGGGACGTTCTTC. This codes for CASSGQGTFF.

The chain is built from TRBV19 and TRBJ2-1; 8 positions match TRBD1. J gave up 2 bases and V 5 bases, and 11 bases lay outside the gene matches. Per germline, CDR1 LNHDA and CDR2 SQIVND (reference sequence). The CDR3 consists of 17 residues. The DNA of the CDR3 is TGTGCCAGTAGTCCTCGACCACAGGGGGTCCCCTACAATGAGCAGTTCTTC. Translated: CASSPRPQGVPYNEQFF.

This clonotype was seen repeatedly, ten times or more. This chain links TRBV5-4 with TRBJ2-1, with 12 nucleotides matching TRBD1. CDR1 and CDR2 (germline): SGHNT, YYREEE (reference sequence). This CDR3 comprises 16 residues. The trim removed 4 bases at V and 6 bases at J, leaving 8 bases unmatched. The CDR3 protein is CASSGDRGLGGNEQFF. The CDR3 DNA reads TGTGCCAGCAGCGGGGACAGGGGGCTGGGGGGCAATGAGCAGTTCTTC.

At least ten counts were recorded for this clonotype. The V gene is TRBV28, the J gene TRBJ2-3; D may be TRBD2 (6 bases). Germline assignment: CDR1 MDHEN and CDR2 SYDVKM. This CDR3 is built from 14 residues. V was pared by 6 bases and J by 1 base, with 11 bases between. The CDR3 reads CASSFGGRTDTQYF. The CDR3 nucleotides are TGTGCCAGCAGCTTTGGAGGGCGCACAGATACGCAGTATTTT. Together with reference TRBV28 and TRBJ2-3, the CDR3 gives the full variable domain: DVKVTQSSRYLVKRTGEKVFLECVQDMDHENMFWYRQDPGLGLRLIYFSYDVKMKEKGDIPEGYSVSREKKERFSLILESASTNQTSMYLCASSFGGRTDTQYFGPGTRLTVL.

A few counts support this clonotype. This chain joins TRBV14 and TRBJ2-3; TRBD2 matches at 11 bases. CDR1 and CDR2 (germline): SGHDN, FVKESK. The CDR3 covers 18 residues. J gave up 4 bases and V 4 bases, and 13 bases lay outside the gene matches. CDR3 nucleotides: TGTGCCAGCAGCCTGTCGCGATTAGCGGGAGGGCCGTCAGATACGCAGTATTTT. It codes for CASSLSRLAGGPSDTQYF.

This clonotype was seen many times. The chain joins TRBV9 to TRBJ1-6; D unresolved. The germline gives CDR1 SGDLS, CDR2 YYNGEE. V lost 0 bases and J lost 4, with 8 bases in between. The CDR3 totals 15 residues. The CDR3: CASSVGTNYNSPLHF. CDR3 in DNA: TGTGCCAGCAGCGTAGGGACGAATTATAATTCACCCCTCCACTTT.

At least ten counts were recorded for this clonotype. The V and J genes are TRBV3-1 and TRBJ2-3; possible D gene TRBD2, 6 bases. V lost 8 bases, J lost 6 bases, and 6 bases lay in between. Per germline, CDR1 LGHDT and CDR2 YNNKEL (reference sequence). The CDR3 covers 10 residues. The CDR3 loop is CASGRDTQYF. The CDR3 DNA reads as TGTGCCAGCGGGAGGGATACGCAGTATTTT.